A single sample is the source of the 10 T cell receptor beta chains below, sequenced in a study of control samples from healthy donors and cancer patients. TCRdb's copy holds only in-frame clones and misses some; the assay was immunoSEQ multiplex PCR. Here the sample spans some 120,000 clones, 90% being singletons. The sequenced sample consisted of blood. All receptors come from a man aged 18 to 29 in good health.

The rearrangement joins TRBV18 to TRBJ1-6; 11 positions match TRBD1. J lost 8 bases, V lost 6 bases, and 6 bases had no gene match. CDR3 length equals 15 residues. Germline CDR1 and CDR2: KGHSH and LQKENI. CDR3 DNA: TGTGCCAGCTCCACCCGGGGACAGGGGGATTCACCCCTCCACTTT. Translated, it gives CASSTRGQGDSPLHF.

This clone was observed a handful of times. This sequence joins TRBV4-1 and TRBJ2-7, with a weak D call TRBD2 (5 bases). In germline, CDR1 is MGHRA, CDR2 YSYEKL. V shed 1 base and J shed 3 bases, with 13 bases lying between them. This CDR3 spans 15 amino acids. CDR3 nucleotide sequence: TGCGCCAGCAGCCAAGTGGAGACTAAGGGCTACGAGCAGTACTTC. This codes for CASSQVETKGYEQYF.

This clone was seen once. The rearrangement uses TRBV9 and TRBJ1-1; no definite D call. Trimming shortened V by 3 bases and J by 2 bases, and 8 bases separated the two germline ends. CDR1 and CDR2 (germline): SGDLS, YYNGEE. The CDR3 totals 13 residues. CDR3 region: CASSGRVNTEAFF. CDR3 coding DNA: TGTGCCAGCAGCGGTAGGGTTAACACTGAAGCTTTCTTT.

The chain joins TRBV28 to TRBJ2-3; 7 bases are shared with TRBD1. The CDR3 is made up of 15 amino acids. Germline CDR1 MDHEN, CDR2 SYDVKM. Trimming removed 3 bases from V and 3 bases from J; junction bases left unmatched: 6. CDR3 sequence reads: CASSFLTGQTDTQYF. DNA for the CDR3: TGTGCCAGCAGTTTTTTGACAGGGCAGACAGATACGCAGTATTTT.

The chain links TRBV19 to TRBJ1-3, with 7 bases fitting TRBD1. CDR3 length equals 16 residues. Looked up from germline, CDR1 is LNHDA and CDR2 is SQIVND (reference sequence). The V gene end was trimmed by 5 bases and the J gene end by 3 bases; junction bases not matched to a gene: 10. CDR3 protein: CASSSKEGALGNTIYF. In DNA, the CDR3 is TGTGCCAGTAGTTCGAAGGAGGGGGCGCTTGGAAACACCATATATTTT.

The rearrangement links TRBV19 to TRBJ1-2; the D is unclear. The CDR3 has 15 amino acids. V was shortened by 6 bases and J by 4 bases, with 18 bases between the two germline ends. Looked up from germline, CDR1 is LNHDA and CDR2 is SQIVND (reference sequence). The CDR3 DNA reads TGTGCCAGTAGCCCCCAGCAGGCCACTCTCTATGGCTACACCTTC. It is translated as CASSPQQATLYGYTF.

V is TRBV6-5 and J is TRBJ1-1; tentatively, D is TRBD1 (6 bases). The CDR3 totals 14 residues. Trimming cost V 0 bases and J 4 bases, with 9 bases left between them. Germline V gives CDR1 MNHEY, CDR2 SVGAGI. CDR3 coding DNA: TGTGCCAGCAGTTACTCAGAGGGGGGCACTGAAGCTTTCTTT. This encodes CASSYSEGGTEAFF.

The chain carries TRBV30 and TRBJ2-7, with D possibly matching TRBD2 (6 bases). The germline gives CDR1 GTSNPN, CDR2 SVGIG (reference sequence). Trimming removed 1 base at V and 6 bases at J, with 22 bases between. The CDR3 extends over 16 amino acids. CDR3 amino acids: CAWSDLRGVTAGEQYF. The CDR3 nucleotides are TGTGCCTGGAGTGATTTGCGGGGAGTGACTGCGGGCGAGCAGTACTTC.

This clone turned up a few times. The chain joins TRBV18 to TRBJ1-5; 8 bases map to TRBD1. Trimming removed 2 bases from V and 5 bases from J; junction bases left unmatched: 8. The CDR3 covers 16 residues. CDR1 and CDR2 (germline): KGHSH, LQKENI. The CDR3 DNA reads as TGTGCCAGCTCACCAAATCCGCAGGGGGCTGATCAGCCCCAGCATTTT. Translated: CASSPNPQGADQPQHF.

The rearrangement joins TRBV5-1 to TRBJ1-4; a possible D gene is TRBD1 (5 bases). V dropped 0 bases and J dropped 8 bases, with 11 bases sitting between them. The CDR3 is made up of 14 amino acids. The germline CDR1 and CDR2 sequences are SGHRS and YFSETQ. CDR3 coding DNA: TGCGCCAGCAGCTTGGCGGCAGGGCGAGAAAAACTGTTTTTT. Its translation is CASSLAAGREKLFF. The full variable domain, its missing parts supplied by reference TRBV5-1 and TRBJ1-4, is KAGVTQTPRYLIKTRGQQVTLSCSPISGHRSVSWYQQTPGQGLQFLFEYFSETQRNKGNFPGRFSGRQFSNSRSEMNVSTLELGDSALYLCASSLAAGREKLFFGSGTQLSVL.